Listed below are T cell receptor beta chains from one sample, sequenced in a study of control samples from healthy donors and cancer patients. Sequenced by immunoSEQ multiplex PCR; TCRdb stores in-frame clones only, minus some. The sample contains about 75,000 clones, 75% to 90% of which appear only once. The sample was blood. All receptors come from a man aged 50-59 years in good health. CDR3s include the opening cysteine and the closing phenylalanine or tryptophan. A D gene is named only where the DNA matches it firmly. The listing skips clone size in some rows; elsewhere it reads once, few, many or a size class.

CDR3 DNA: TGTGCCTGGATGGTAGGGGGTTGGTATGGCTACACCTTC; CDR3 protein: CAWMVGGWYGYTF; V gene: TRBV30; clone size: -; J gene: TRBJ1-2; D gene: -
CDR3 DNA: TGTGCCAGCAGCTCGAGTGGGGGGAATGAAAAACTGTTTTTT; CDR3 protein: CASSSSGGNEKLFF; V gene: TRBV3-1/TRBV3-2; clone size: few; J gene: TRBJ1-4; D gene: -
CDR3 DNA: TGTGCCAGCAATGGACAGGAGTCCTACAATGAGCAGTTCTTC; CDR3 protein: CASNGQESYNEQFF; V gene: TRBV25-1; clone size: few; J gene: TRBJ2-1; D gene: TRBD1
CDR3 DNA: TGTGCCAGCAGTCCGGGACGCTTCGTGAACGAGCAGTACTTC; CDR3 protein: CASSPGRFVNEQYF; V gene: TRBV2; clone size: few; J gene: TRBJ2-7; D gene: -
CDR3 DNA: TGTGCCAGCAGCTTGGGTAGCGGGAGCACAGATACGCAGTATTTT; CDR3 protein: CASSLGSGSTDTQYF; V gene: TRBV5-4; clone size: once; J gene: TRBJ2-3; D gene: TRBD2
CDR3 DNA: TGTGCCAGCACCAAAGGGGTGGAGGAGACCCAGTACTTC; CDR3 protein: CASTKGVEETQYF; V gene: TRBV7-9; clone size: -; J gene: TRBJ2-5; D gene: -
CDR3 DNA: TGTGCCAGCAGCTCCTGGACAGGGGGGAATGAAAAACTGTTTTTT; CDR3 protein: CASSSWTGGNEKLFF; V gene: TRBV11-2; clone size: -; J gene: TRBJ1-4; D gene: TRBD1
CDR3 DNA: TGTGCCAGCAGCTCGCGGGCAGGGGACATCAATGAGCAGTTCTTC; CDR3 protein: CASSSRAGDINEQFF; V gene: TRBV11-3; clone size: -; J gene: TRBJ2-1; D gene: -
CDR3 DNA: TGTGCCAGCAGCCAGCGGGTTGGAGGGGAATTGTCGGGCACCGGGGAGCTGTTTTTT; CDR3 protein: CASSQRVGGELSGTGELFF; V gene: TRBV11-3; clone size: -; J gene: TRBJ2-2; D gene: -
CDR3 DNA: TGTGCCTGGAGGGGGCAGGGAAATCAGCCCCAGCATTTT; CDR3 protein: CAWRGQGNQPQHF; V gene: TRBV30; clone size: -; J gene: TRBJ1-5; D gene: -
CDR3 DNA: TGTGCCAGTAGTGAGTATGGACCAGATACGCAGTATTTT; CDR3 protein: CASSEYGPDTQYF; V gene: TRBV19; clone size: -; J gene: TRBJ2-3; D gene: -
CDR3 DNA: TGTGCCAGCAGTTCCTCCGCCGGGACCCTGAGGGGCTACACCTTC; CDR3 protein: CASSSSAGTLRGYTF; V gene: TRBV28; clone size: -; J gene: TRBJ1-2; D gene: -
CDR3 DNA: TGTGCCAGCTCACCAACCGGGACCCCTACAGATACGCAGTATTTT; CDR3 protein: CASSPTGTPTDTQYF; V gene: TRBV18; clone size: -; J gene: TRBJ2-3; D gene: -
CDR3 DNA: TGTGCCAGCAGCCTGAATTCACATTCACCCCTCCACTTT; CDR3 protein: CASSLNSHSPLHF; V gene: TRBV14; clone size: -; J gene: TRBJ1-6; D gene: -
CDR3 DNA: TGTGCCAGCAGTCTAGACAGTACCGATTTTTACTATGGCTACACCTTC; CDR3 protein: CASSLDSTDFYYGYTF; V gene: TRBV28; clone size: -; J gene: TRBJ1-2; D gene: -
CDR3 DNA: TGTGCCAGCTCCCCAGATGGGCAAGCGCATCAGCCCCAGCATTTT; CDR3 protein: CASSPDGQAHQPQHF; V gene: TRBV18; clone size: -; J gene: TRBJ1-5; D gene: -
CDR3 DNA: TGTGCCAGCAGCTTGCGGGGCGGGCCCCAGCATTTT; CDR3 protein: CASSLRGGPQHF; V gene: TRBV5-8; clone size: -; J gene: TRBJ1-5; D gene: -
CDR3 DNA: TGTGCCAGCTCACCGGGACAGAACTATGGCTACACCTTC; CDR3 protein: CASSPGQNYGYTF; V gene: TRBV18; clone size: -; J gene: TRBJ1-2; D gene: TRBD1
CDR3 DNA: TGTGCCAGCATCGTATGGGAAGGAGGGAGCGATGAGCAGTTCTTC; CDR3 protein: CASIVWEGGSDEQFF; V gene: TRBV11-2; clone size: few; J gene: TRBJ2-1; D gene: -
CDR3 DNA: TGTGCCAGCCAGGGACTAGCGGATTACAATGAGCAGTTCTTC; CDR3 protein: CASQGLADYNEQFF; V gene: TRBV6-5; clone size: -; J gene: TRBJ2-1; D gene: TRBD2
CDR3 DNA: TGCGCCAGCAGCCAAGGGGCCTCTGGGGCCAACGTCCTGACTTTC; CDR3 protein: CASSQGASGANVLTF; V gene: TRBV4-3; clone size: few; J gene: TRBJ2-6; D gene: -
CDR3 DNA: TGCGCCAGCAGCTTCGGGGCAAGTGCGGTGAACACTGAAGCTTTCTTT; CDR3 protein: CASSFGASAVNTEAFF; V gene: TRBV5-1; clone size: -; J gene: TRBJ1-1; D gene: -
CDR3 DNA: TGTGCCAGCACCACGACAGCCATGAACACTGAAGCTTTCTTT; CDR3 protein: CASTTTAMNTEAFF; V gene: TRBV7-9; clone size: -; J gene: TRBJ1-1; D gene: -
CDR3 DNA: TGTGCCAGTAGATCGGGACAGAGCAATCAGCCCCAGCATTTT; CDR3 protein: CASRSGQSNQPQHF; V gene: TRBV19; clone size: -; J gene: TRBJ1-5; D gene: TRBD1
CDR3 DNA: TGTGCCAGCTCACCCACTAGCGGGAGGGCTGGAGAGCAGTTCTTC; CDR3 protein: CASSPTSGRAGEQFF; V gene: TRBV18; clone size: -; J gene: TRBJ2-1; D gene: TRBD2
CDR3 DNA: TGTGCCAGCAGCCCGAGGACAGGAAGCTCCTACGAGCAGTACTTC; CDR3 protein: CASSPRTGSSYEQYF; V gene: TRBV11-3; clone size: -; J gene: TRBJ2-7; D gene: TRBD1
CDR3 DNA: TGTGCCAGCAGCCACAAAACGCAACAGGGGACTGAAGCTTTCTTT; CDR3 protein: CASSHKTQQGTEAFF; V gene: TRBV4-2; clone size: -; J gene: TRBJ1-1; D gene: TRBD1
CDR3 DNA: TGCGCCAGCAGCGAGGGGATCCCTAGTAAAGAGACCCAGTACTTC; CDR3 protein: CASSEGIPSKETQYF; V gene: TRBV10-2; clone size: -; J gene: TRBJ2-5; D gene: -
CDR3 DNA: TGTGCCAGCACCCCCCGGGGGGGCGGCCTTGGCACTGAAGCTTTCTTT; CDR3 protein: CASTPRGGGLGTEAFF; V gene: TRBV3-1/TRBV3-2; clone size: once; J gene: TRBJ1-1; D gene: -
CDR3 DNA: TGTGCCAGCTCAGCCCGGGGGATTAAGTACTTC; CDR3 protein: CASSARGIKYF; V gene: TRBV18; clone size: -; J gene: TRBJ2-7; D gene: -
CDR3 DNA: TGCAGCGTGCTCCAGGGGCGCATGGAGTATTTT; CDR3 protein: CSVLQGRMEYF; V gene: TRBV29-1; clone size: -; J gene: TRBJ2-3; D gene: -
CDR3 DNA: TGTGCCAGCTCACCACCGTCCGGGGCGGTGTACACTGAAGCTTTCTTT; CDR3 protein: CASSPPSGAVYTEAFF; V gene: TRBV18; clone size: -; J gene: TRBJ1-1; D gene: -
CDR3 DNA: TGTGCCTGGAGTGGGGGAGGGGGACCTGAAGCTTTCTTT; CDR3 protein: CAWSGGGGPEAFF; V gene: TRBV30; clone size: -; J gene: TRBJ1-1; D gene: -
CDR3 DNA: TGTGCCACCTACCGGGACAGATTCCACGAGCAGTACTTC; CDR3 protein: CATYRDRFHEQYF; V gene: TRBV6-5; clone size: few; J gene: TRBJ2-7; D gene: TRBD1
CDR3 DNA: TGTGCCAGCAATATATTACAGGGGGACTATGGCTACACCTTC; CDR3 protein: CASNILQGDYGYTF; V gene: TRBV28; clone size: few; J gene: TRBJ1-2; D gene: TRBD1
CDR3 DNA: TGTGCCACCAGTGAGTCCACCGGACAAAAAGTGCAGTACTTC; CDR3 protein: CATSESTGQKVQYF; V gene: TRBV24-1; clone size: -; J gene: TRBJ2-7; D gene: -
CDR3 DNA: TGTGCCAGCTCACCAGGACAGGGTGGACAGCCCCAGCATTTT; CDR3 protein: CASSPGQGGQPQHF; V gene: TRBV18; clone size: -; J gene: TRBJ1-5; D gene: TRBD1
CDR3 DNA: TGTGCCAGCAGCCTTCAGACTAGATATACGCAGTATTTT; CDR3 protein: CASSLQTRYTQYF; V gene: TRBV7-2; clone size: -; J gene: TRBJ2-3; D gene: -
CDR3 DNA: TGTGCCAGCAGCTTAGGAGGGCACAATCAGCCCCAGCATTTT; CDR3 protein: CASSLGGHNQPQHF; V gene: TRBV7-9; clone size: -; J gene: TRBJ1-5; D gene: -
CDR3 DNA: TGCGCCAGCAGCCAAGATGGCGGGATTGGGTATGGCTACACCTTC; CDR3 protein: CASSQDGGIGYGYTF; V gene: TRBV4-1; clone size: -; J gene: TRBJ1-2; D gene: -
CDR3 DNA: TGTGCCAGCAGTTACGCTAGAGAGGGGCCCGGGGAGCTGTTTTTT; CDR3 protein: CASSYAREGPGELFF; V gene: TRBV6-5; clone size: -; J gene: TRBJ2-2; D gene: -
CDR3 DNA: TGTGCCACCAGTGATTTGTCTAGTGTGTTTGGCGGGGAGCTGTTTTTT; CDR3 protein: CATSDLSSVFGGELFF; V gene: TRBV24-1; clone size: -; J gene: TRBJ2-2; D gene: -
CDR3 DNA: TGTGCCACCAGTGACCCCGGGACAGCTAGCACAGATACGCAGTATTTT; CDR3 protein: CATSDPGTASTDTQYF; V gene: TRBV24-1; clone size: -; J gene: TRBJ2-3; D gene: TRBD1
CDR3 DNA: TGTGCCAGCAGGGTAGGGGGACAGGGCTACAATGAGCAGTTCTTC; CDR3 protein: CASRVGGQGYNEQFF; V gene: TRBV25-1; clone size: -; J gene: TRBJ2-1; D gene: TRBD1
CDR3 DNA: TGCGCCAGCAGCCAAGAGGGCAGCCGCTCTGGAAACACCATATATTTT; CDR3 protein: CASSQEGSRSGNTIYF; V gene: TRBV4-3; clone size: few; J gene: TRBJ1-3; D gene: -
CDR3 DNA: TGTGCCATCAGTTTAACTAGCGGGAGAGAAACCGGGGAGCTGTTTTTT; CDR3 protein: CAISLTSGRETGELFF; V gene: TRBV10-3; clone size: many; J gene: TRBJ2-2; D gene: TRBD2
CDR3 DNA: TGTGCCAGTAGTATTATCGGACGGCAAGCTTTCTTT; CDR3 protein: CASSIIGRQAFF; V gene: TRBV19; clone size: -; J gene: TRBJ1-1; D gene: -
CDR3 DNA: TGTGCCAGCAGAACGACTAGCGGGAGGGCAGATACGCAGTATTTT; CDR3 protein: CASRTTSGRADTQYF; V gene: TRBV11-3; clone size: -; J gene: TRBJ2-3; D gene: TRBD2
CDR3 DNA: TGTGCCAGCTCACCGAGACTAGCGGGAGAGGAGACCCAGTACTTC; CDR3 protein: CASSPRLAGEETQYF; V gene: TRBV18; clone size: -; J gene: TRBJ2-5; D gene: TRBD2
CDR3 DNA: TGTGCCAGCAGCGTACAGTTCTACAATGAGCAGTTCTTC; CDR3 protein: CASSVQFYNEQFF; V gene: TRBV9; clone size: -; J gene: TRBJ2-1; D gene: -
CDR3 DNA: TGTGCCAGCAGCCCGGGACTGGGGAACAATGAGCAGTTCTTC; CDR3 protein: CASSPGLGNNEQFF; V gene: TRBV14; clone size: -; J gene: TRBJ2-1; D gene: -
CDR3 DNA: TGTGCCAGTAGAAAGGAGGACGGATCCTACGAGCAGTACTTC; CDR3 protein: CASRKEDGSYEQYF; V gene: TRBV19; clone size: -; J gene: TRBJ2-7; D gene: -
CDR3 DNA: TGTGCCAGCAGCCAAGTACTAGCGGGGGGCGAGAATGAGCAGTTCTTC; CDR3 protein: CASSQVLAGGENEQFF; V gene: TRBV3-1/TRBV3-2; clone size: -; J gene: TRBJ2-1; D gene: TRBD2
CDR3 DNA: TGTGCCAGCAGCCCGACGAGACTAGCGGGAGTCGGGGAGCTGTTTTTT; CDR3 protein: CASSPTRLAGVGELFF; V gene: TRBV9; clone size: -; J gene: TRBJ2-2; D gene: TRBD2
CDR3 DNA: TGTGCCTCAGAACACGGGACAGCCTATGGCTACACCTTC; CDR3 protein: CASEHGTAYGYTF; V gene: TRBV30; clone size: -; J gene: TRBJ1-2; D gene: TRBD1
CDR3 DNA: TGTGCCAGCAGCCCGTCTCCCACAGATACGCAGTATTTT; CDR3 protein: CASSPSPTDTQYF; V gene: TRBV4-2; clone size: -; J gene: TRBJ2-3; D gene: -